Listed below are T cell receptor beta chains from one sample, sequenced in a study of T cells in Graves' hyperthyroidism and ophthalmopathy. TCRdb ran MiXCR on the multiplex PCR reads and lists one entry per CDR3 protein. This table has some 350,000 distinct CDR3 sequences, roughly 15% appearing once. Source material: blood. These receptors were obtained from a woman between 55 and 75 years old with Graves' ophthalmopathy. Each CDR3 is given with its conserved first and last residue. Each record gives: J gene, V gene, CDR3 protein.

TRBJ2-4 TRBV20-1 CSARLLRDRGAKNIQYF
TRBJ2-3 TRBV10-2 CASSDPLTADTQYF
TRBJ1-2 TRBV5-1 CASSWAPDRGANYGYTF
TRBJ1-1 TRBV20-1 CSALRAGGGEAFF
TRBJ2-2 TRBV29-1 CSVEVRNTGELFF
TRBJ2-1 TRBV29-1 CSVILPAPHSYNEQFF
TRBJ2-1 TRBV7-2 CASSYPPGGGNYNEQLF
TRBJ2-1 TRBV4-1 CASSRLTGGYNEQFF
TRBJ2-7 TRBV4-1 CASSQDGRGGGGEQYF
TRBJ2-7 TRBV6-1 CASSGLYEQYF
TRBJ2-5 TRBV5-1 CASRPAQETQYF
TRBJ1-1 TRBV28 CASSFRTPNTEAFF
TRBJ2-2 TRBV12-3/TRBV12-4 CASREQGGGLSLSTGELFF
TRBJ2-2 TRBV7-3 CASRDAGGTGELFF
TRBJ2-1 TRBV12-3/TRBV12-4 CASSRDRDNEQFF
TRBJ2-7 TRBV9 CASSSRRLAGGYEQYF
TRBJ2-3 TRBV20-1 CSARAASGNTDTQYF
TRBJ1-1 TRBV29-1 CSVGTGGMNTEAFF
TRBJ2-7 TRBV20-1 CSAERFATSGPYEQYF
TRBJ2-1 TRBV5-1 CASRLGGLDNEQFF
TRBJ1-5 TRBV28 CASKGEQGTSQGNQPQHF
TRBJ2-4 TRBV5-5 CASSQSGTSGRTNIQYF
TRBJ2-1 TRBV5-1 CASSSQTSGSGDEQFF
TRBJ1-3 TRBV4-1 CASSQGQFLSGNTIYF
TRBJ1-3 TRBV7-3 CASGPTAGNTIYF
TRBJ2-3 TRBV9 CASQTGSDTQYF
TRBJ2-3 TRBV27 CASSSRLAGTPRYF
TRBJ2-3 TRBV7-2 CASRRNPLAGDDTQYF
TRBJ2-7 TRBV13 CASSLSGRAYEQYF
TRBJ2-2 TRBV28 CASSFPNTGELFF
TRBJ1-1 TRBV6-6 CASSYLGTGRKTEAFF
TRBJ2-1 TRBV19 CASSIVAYSYNEQFF
TRBJ1-1 TRBV10-2 CATTQGGNTEAFF
TRBJ1-2 TRBV12-3/TRBV12-4 CASSRDWGGYGYTF
TRBJ1-3 TRBV7-6 CASSLEATGPENTIYF
TRBJ2-3 TRBV6-2/TRBV6-3 CASSVLLAGASTDTQYF
TRBJ2-3 TRBV20-1 CSATGQRRDTQYF
TRBJ2-7 TRBV19 CASSIGAGGKKQYF
TRBJ2-3 TRBV5-1 CASSLVPGGPPNTQYF
TRBJ1-5 TRBV20-1 CSAGQGGEPQHF
TRBJ2-5 TRBV3-1 CASSQRETQETQYF
TRBJ2-3 TRBV28 CASSSAGGWTDTQYF
TRBJ1-2 TRBV20-1 CSAAGTYGYTF
TRBJ1-4 TRBV5-1 CASSLDGGFAEKLFF
TRBJ2-7 TRBV10-3 CAISGTESSYEQYF
TRBJ2-5 TRBV2 CASTTGLSETQYF
TRBJ2-5 TRBV29-1 CSAGGQGSETQYF
TRBJ2-7 TRBV28 CASSLGTSKEQYF